The 23 T cell receptor beta chains below all came from one sample that was sequenced in a study of identical twins. TCRdb called the 5' RACE reads again in MiXCR, with one record for every CDR3 protein. Seen here are approximately 630,000 distinct CDR3 sequences, just over 7% observed once, and the top ten hold 1.6%. These data also featured in a second study, about yellow fever vaccine responses in identical twins.

Material: PBMCs. These receptors originate from a woman between 18 and 30 years old in good health.

Only a few counts were recorded for this clonotype. V gene TRBV10-2 combines with J gene TRBJ2-7, with 8 bases identical to TRBD1. The CDR3 totals 14 residues. Germline-derived CDR1 and CDR2 are WSHSY and SAAADI. Trimming cost V 5 bases and J 5 bases; bases outside gene matches: 8. The CDR3 DNA sequence: TGCGCCAGCAGTCGACAGGGGAAGTTGGACGAGCAGTACTTC. Residues: CASSRQGKLDEQYF.

The gene calls are TRBV10-1 and TRBJ2-1; 11 nucleotides agree with TRBD2. The junction had 4 bases not matched to a gene; V was cut back by 5 bases and J by 4 bases. This CDR3 is 15 amino acids long. In germline, CDR1 is WNHNN, CDR2 SYGVQD (reference sequence). CDR3 residues: CASSSSGGHYNEQFF. The CDR3 DNA follows: TGCGCCAGCAGTTCTAGCGGGGGGCATTACAATGAGCAGTTCTTC.

A note on this clonotype: A much larger clone is a single base away; this may be a read error. The chain recombines TRBV29-1 with TRBJ2-7; 10 positions match TRBD2. CDR1 and CDR2 (germline): SQVTM, ANQGSEA. CDR3 size: 15 residues. The CDR3 spells CRVVPTSGSTYEQYF. Written as DNA, the CDR3 is TGCAGGGTTGTACCGACTAGCGGGTCAACCTACGAGCAGTACTTC.

This clonotype was picked up a small number of times. The chain carries TRBV16 and TRBJ2-1; maybe TRBD2 (6 bases). Trimming pared 1 base from V and 9 bases from J, leaving 7 bases between. This CDR3 is 12 amino acids long. Per the germline V gene, CDR1 is KGHSY and CDR2 is FQNENV. CDR3 nucleotide sequence: TGTGCCAGCAGCCAATTGACTAGTGAGCAGTTCTTC. It translates to CASSQLTSEQFF.

This clonotype was recorded many times. Its ends do not fully match the called genes, so a read error is possible. This rearrangement joins TRBV5-1 to TRBJ2-1; 7 bases are shared with TRBD2. The CDR3 contains 14 residues. Germline loops: CDR1 SGHRS, CDR2 YFSETQ. CDR3 in amino acids: CASSLAVAGLPSLF. In nucleotides, the CDR3 is TGCGCCAGCAGCTTGGCGGTAGCGGGCCTACCCTCGCTCTTC.

This clonotype was detected many times. The V call is TRBV5-1, the J call TRBJ1-4; D remains unclear. This CDR3 comprises 15 residues. The ends were cut back, 1 base at V and 5 bases at J, with 12 bases in the middle. Germline assignment: CDR1 SGHRS and CDR2 YFSETQ. CDR3 residues: CASSLSGQENEKLFF. DNA of the CDR3: TGCGCCAGCAGCTTGTCAGGCCAGGAGAATGAAAAACTGTTTTTT.

The chain combines TRBV5-1 with TRBJ1-1; no clear D gene. Germline V gene sequence: CDR1 SGHRS, CDR2 YFSETQ. There are 14 residues in the CDR3. V dropped 4 bases and J dropped 2 bases, with 12 bases sitting between them. CDR3 sequence (DNA): TGCGCCAGCAGCACCGCAACCGGTAACACTGAAGCTTTCTTT. Translating it yields CASSTATGNTEAFF.

This clonotype was found a few times. The J gene is TRBJ1-4, the V gene TRBV9; 8 bases align to TRBD1. V lost 2 bases to trimming and J lost 8 bases; unmatched junction nucleotides: 5. Germline CDR1 reads SGDLS; CDR2 reads YYNGEE. The CDR3 spans 14 residues. The CDR3 is CASSVDRESEKLFF. The CDR3 DNA is TGTGCCAGCAGCGTGGACAGGGAAAGCGAAAAACTGTTTTTT.

A few counts support this clonotype. The chain uses TRBV4-1 and TRBJ2-1; 12 bases align to TRBD2. The V gene end was trimmed by 6 bases and the J gene end by 7 bases; junction bases not matched to a gene: 13. Per the germline V gene, CDR1 is MGHRA and CDR2 is YSYEKL. The length of the CDR3 is 17 residues. The CDR3 DNA follows: TGCGCCAGCAGGGAAGGACTAGCGGGGCCCCTGGGGAATGAGCAGTTCTTC. Translated, it gives CASREGLAGPLGNEQFF.

This clonotype has a count of ten or more. This sequence joins TRBV12-3 or TRBV12-4 and TRBJ2-3, with D hard to call. This CDR3 has 13 amino acids. V lost 0 bases to trimming and J lost 4 bases, with 5 bases between them. CDR3 residues: CASSLAFPDTQYF. CDR3 coding DNA: TGTGCCAGCAGTTTAGCGTTCCCAGATACGCAGTATTTT.

The chain is built from TRBV20-1 and TRBJ2-3, with TRBD1 matching 7 bases. V shed 1 base and J 0 bases; nucleotides not matched to a gene: 7. Germline CDR1 is DFQATT and CDR2 is SNEGSKA (reference sequence). The CDR3 totals 16 residues. DNA of the CDR3: TGCAGTGCTAGAGTAGGGGGCCAACTTAGCACAGATACGCAGTATTTT. Translating gives CSARVGGQLSTDTQYF.

This clonotype was observed many times. This rearrangement joins TRBV15 to TRBJ2-7, with a weak D call TRBD2 (6 bases). The CDR3 is 13 residues long. V was shortened by 3 bases and J by 3 bases, with 9 bases between the two germline ends. CDR1 is LNHNV and CDR2 is YYDKDF in the germline V gene (reference sequence). The CDR3 DNA sequence: TGTGCCACCAGCAGGGAGGGCTACTACGAGCAGTACTTC. Amino acids: CATSREGYYEQYF.

The rearrangement uses TRBV5-6 and TRBJ2-3; 16 positions match TRBD2. J gave up 5 bases and V 4 bases, and 16 bases lay outside the gene matches. The CDR3 covers 20 residues. Germline-derived CDR1 and CDR2 are SGHDT and YYEEEE. The CDR3 sequence: CASSDREGLAGGPVLDTQYF. The CDR3 region has the DNA TGTGCCAGCAGCGATCGAGAGGGACTAGCGGGGGGGCCAGTTTTAGATACGCAGTATTTT.

The rearrangement links TRBV19 to TRBJ1-6; 9 bases fit TRBD1. The germline gives CDR1 LNHDA, CDR2 SQIVND (reference sequence). Trimming took 7 bases from V and 10 from J; bases not matched to a gene: 5. The CDR3 is made up of 13 amino acids. CDR3 amino acids: CASKGTGPSPLHF. The CDR3 coding sequence is TGTGCCAGTAAAGGGACAGGGCCATCACCCCTCCACTTT.

This clonotype was detected only a few times. The DNA for the CDR3 is TGCAGCGTGCGACTCTCGGACAGGGGGAACCTCGTTGGCGCCGGGGAGCTGTTTTTT. Translated, it gives CSVRLSDRGNLVGAGELFF. The chain joins TRBV29-1 to TRBJ2-2; TRBD1 matches at 10 bases. The CDR3 extends over 19 amino acids. The V segment lost 6 bases and the J segment 6 bases; nucleotides outside the gene matches: 22. The germline gives CDR1 SQVTM, CDR2 ANQGSEA.

This clonotype was counted a few times. The V call is TRBV27, the J call TRBJ2-3, with D unclear. V lost 5 bases to trimming and J lost 5 bases, with 8 bases between them. CDR3 length: 12 amino acids. Germline-derived CDR1 and CDR2 are MNHEY and SMNVEV (reference sequence). This chain's CDR3 is CASSNPEDTQYF. CDR3 nucleotides: TGTGCCAGCAGTAATCCAGAAGATACGCAGTATTTT.

This chain joins TRBV29-1 and TRBJ2-2; D not certain. The CDR3 extends over 11 amino acids. V was trimmed by 7 bases and J by 6 bases, leaving 9 bases between them. Germline V gene sequence: CDR1 SQVTM, CDR2 ANQGSEA. CDR3 sequence: CSAWSPGELFF. The CDR3 region has the DNA TGCAGCGCATGGTCTCCCGGGGAGCTGTTTTTT.

The CDR3 DNA sequence: TGTGCCAGCAGTGGACGGCTTGAAGCTTTCTTT. Amino acid sequence: CASSGRLEAFF. The V and J genes are TRBV12-3 or TRBV12-4 and TRBJ1-1; D gene unclear. The CDR3 covers 11 residues. Trimming left V 5 bases short and J 7 bases short, with 8 bases between.

This clonotype was seen only a few times. J is TRBJ2-1 and V is TRBV6-1, with TRBD2 matching 12 bases. This CDR3 has 17 amino acids. The germline V gene encodes CDR1 MNHNS and CDR2 SASEGT. Unmatched junction bases numbered 13, after V lost 6 bases and J lost 7 bases. The DNA for the CDR3 is TGTGCCAGCAGCACGACTAGCGGGAGTCCAATAGGGAATGAGCAGTTCTTC. Translation: CASSTTSGSPIGNEQFF.

The chain couples TRBV29-1 to TRBJ2-3; D is undetermined. With 0 bases removed from V and 0 bases from J, the gap between germline ends came to 16 bases. The CDR3 sequence is 17 residues long. The germline V gene has CDR1 SQVTM and CDR2 ANQGSEA. The CDR3 DNA reads as TGCAGCGTTGAAGATCGCAGGTCCAGGATTAGCACAGATACGCAGTATTTT. This codes for CSVEDRRSRISTDTQYF.

The table lists this clonotype with many counts. The chain combines TRBV28 with TRBJ2-1, with 9 bases fitting TRBD1. V dropped 3 bases and J dropped 8; count of bases not matched to a gene: 8. From germline, CDR1 is MDHEN and CDR2 SYDVKM. The length of the CDR3 is 15 residues. DNA of the CDR3: TGTGCCAGCAGTTTTACAGGGACAGGGTCCTATGAGCAGTTCTTC. Translated: CASSFTGTGSYEQFF.

The chain carries TRBV10-3 and TRBJ2-7; D not certain. V was trimmed by 8 bases and J by 5 bases, leaving 4 bases between them. The CDR3 is made up of 9 amino acids. Looked up from germline, CDR1 is ENHRY and CDR2 is SYGVKD. The CDR3 region is CAIVDEQYF. The CDR3 region has the DNA TGTGCCATCGTGGACGAGCAGTACTTC.

This clonotype was counted only a few times. The genes are TRBV3-1 and TRBJ2-3; D call uncertain. Germline V gene data show CDR1 as LGHDT and CDR2 as YNNKEL (reference sequence). V lost 0 bases, J lost 9 bases, and 10 bases lay in between. The CDR3 has 13 residues. CDR3 region: CASSQEQIGTQYF. DNA for the CDR3: TGTGCCAGCAGCCAAGAACAGATCGGGACGCAGTATTTT.